Listed below are T cell receptor beta chains from one sample, sequenced in a study of cytomegalovirus exposure and HLA in healthy donors. Profiling relied on immunoSEQ multiplex PCR, and the TCRdb table lists in-frame clones only, not all of them. The sample lists tens of thousands of clones, approximately 70% occurring once. Sequences were obtained from PBMCs. These receptors all stem from a male donor in good health and CMV-seropositive. The CDR3 runs from the conserved cysteine through the conserved F or W. The order of the fields is V gene, J gene, clone size, D gene, CDR3 protein, CDR3 DNA. The D gene is left open where the match is weak. Some rows have no size entry. The others give once, few or many, or a class for an expanded clone.

TRBV5-1	TRBJ1-2	-	-	CASSLEQAFYGYTF	TGCGCCAGCAGCTTGGAACAGGCTTTCTATGGCTACACCTTC
TRBV7-9	TRBJ1-1	-	TRBD1	CASSLNGQGSTEAFF	TGTGCCAGCAGCTTAAACGGACAGGGGAGTACTGAAGCTTTCTTT
TRBV5-1	TRBJ2-1	-	TRBD1	CASSSFPGQVSNEQFF	TGCGCCAGCAGCTCTTTTCCGGGACAGGTGAGCAATGAGCAGTTCTTC
TRBV6-1	TRBJ1-5	-	-	CASRGGSYSNQPQHF	TGTGCCAGCAGAGGAGGGAGTTATAGCAATCAGCCCCAGCATTTT
TRBV6-5	TRBJ2-7	-	-	CATQRGLGYEQYF	TGTGCCACGCAAAGGGGGTTAGGGTACGAGCAGTACTTC
TRBV7-9	TRBJ1-2	-	TRBD1	CASSFRGPNYGYTF	TGTGCCAGCAGCTTCAGGGGGCCTAACTATGGCTACACCTTC
TRBV2	TRBJ1-1	-	-	CASSGALNTEAFF	TGTGCCAGCAGTGGGGCCTTGAACACTGAAGCTTTCTTT
TRBV2	TRBJ2-7	-	-	CASSVRMSSYEQYF	TGTGCCAGCAGTGTGCGGATGAGCTCCTACGAGCAGTACTTC
TRBV7-6	TRBJ2-1	once	-	CASSSRTLGDEQFF	TGTGCCAGCAGCTCCCGGACGTTAGGGGATGAGCAGTTCTTC
TRBV18	TRBJ1-2	-	-	CASSPPTGYGYTF	TGTGCCAGCTCACCACCGACGGGATACGGCTACACCTTC
TRBV5-6	TRBJ1-2	-	TRBD1	CASSLQGADYGYTF	TGTGCCAGCAGCTTGCAGGGGGCGGACTATGGCTACACCTTC
TRBV2	TRBJ1-5	-	TRBD1	CASSDLPGGRQPQHF	TGTGCCAGCAGTGACTTACCAGGGGGCAGGCAGCCCCAGCATTTT
TRBV30	TRBJ2-1	-	TRBD1	CAWSTGTGAGNEQFF	TGTGCCTGGAGTACCGGGACAGGGGCCGGCAATGAGCAGTTCTTC
TRBV13	TRBJ1-2	-	-	CASSTVQGDGYTF	TGTGCCAGCAGCACCGTACAGGGAGATGGCTACACCTTC
TRBV7-3	TRBJ2-4	few	TRBD2	CASSPLGGGVQDF	TGTGCCAGCAGCCCCCTCGGGGGGGGAGTTCAGGACTTC
TRBV4-3	TRBJ1-2	few	-	CASSQDLPMDYGYTF	TGCGCCAGCAGCCAAGATCTACCAATGGACTATGGCTACACCTTC
TRBV7-9	TRBJ2-3	-	-	CASSLGLGAQYF	TGTGCCAGCAGCTTAGGACTAGGGGCGCAGTATTTT
TRBV11-2	TRBJ2-1	-	-	CASSYQGEQFF	TGTGCCAGCAGCTATCAGGGCGAGCAGTTCTTC
TRBV29-1	TRBJ1-2	once	TRBD1	CSVLTGQGFGYTF	TGCAGCGTCCTTACGGGACAGGGGTTTGGCTACACCTTC
TRBV7-9	TRBJ1-5	-	-	CASSTQAYNQPQHF	TGTGCCAGCAGCACACAGGCTTACAATCAGCCCCAGCATTTT
TRBV10-3	TRBJ2-3	-	-	CAISEPGNGGNTDTQYF	TGTGCCATCAGTGAGCCGGGTAACGGGGGAAACACAGATACGCAGTATTTT
TRBV4-1	TRBJ1-5	-	-	CASSQPRTAIYSNQPQHF	TGCGCCAGCAGCCAACCAAGGACAGCAATTTATAGCAATCAGCCCCAGCATTTT
TRBV5-6	TRBJ1-3	-	TRBD1	CASSLGTDFGNTIYF	TGTGCCAGTAGCTTGGGGACAGATTTTGGAAACACCATATATTTT
TRBV6-5	TRBJ1-6	-	-	CASSYGGHSPLHF	TGTGCCAGCAGTTACGGGGGCCATTCACCCCTCCACTTT
TRBV7-2	TRBJ2-7	-	-	CASSHKGNPNSYEQYF	TGTGCCAGCAGCCATAAGGGGAATCCCAACTCCTACGAGCAGTACTTC
TRBV14	TRBJ1-6	once	-	CASSQDLYSPLHF	TGTGCCAGCAGCCAAGATCTATACTCACCCCTCCACTTT
TRBV7-7	TRBJ2-5	-	-	CASSLAQGWKTQYF	TGTGCCAGCAGCTTAGCGCAGGGTTGGAAGACCCAGTACTTC
TRBV7-9	TRBJ2-1	-	TRBD2	CASRPTSGGHNEQFF	TGTGCCAGCAGGCCTACTAGCGGGGGGCACAATGAGCAGTTCTTC
TRBV7-9	TRBJ2-7	-	-	CASSSAYEQYF	TGTGCCAGCAGCTCAGCCTACGAGCAGTACTTC
TRBV20-1	TRBJ1-2	-	-	CSASAGYGYTF	TGCAGTGCTAGTGCCGGTTATGGCTACACCTTC
TRBV5-6	TRBJ2-7	-	TRBD1	CASSLSGDRLYEQYF	TGTGCCAGCAGCTTATCCGGGGACAGACTCTACGAGCAGTACTTC
TRBV6-1	TRBJ1-5	-	TRBD1	CASSGDRDLNQPQHF	TGTGCCAGCAGTGGGGACAGGGACCTCAATCAGCCCCAGCATTTT
TRBV7-9	TRBJ1-1	-	-	CASSLEGRQAFF	TGTGCCAGCAGCTTAGAGGGGCGCCAAGCTTTCTTT
TRBV11-2	TRBJ2-7	-	TRBD2	CASSLIAGDAYEQYF	TGTGCCAGCAGCCTTATAGCGGGGGACGCGTACGAGCAGTACTTC
TRBV6-6	TRBJ1-5	-	-	CASSYSKGQPQHF	TGTGCCAGCAGTTACTCGAAGGGGCAGCCCCAGCATTTT
TRBV11-3	TRBJ2-3	-	-	CASSLDPHDSSTDTQYF	TGTGCCAGCAGCTTAGACCCCCACGATAGTAGCACAGATACGCAGTATTTT
TRBV2	TRBJ2-3	-	-	CASIWLGVSADTQYF	TGTGCCAGCATTTGGTTGGGAGTTAGCGCAGATACGCAGTATTTT
TRBV7-2	TRBJ2-7	-	TRBD2	CASSLRRERSYEQYF	TGTGCCAGCAGCTTAAGGCGGGAGCGCTCCTACGAGCAGTACTTC
TRBV11-2	TRBJ1-1	-	-	CASSLSLLNTEAFF	TGTGCCAGCAGCTTAAGCCTCCTGAACACTGAAGCTTTCTTT
TRBV5-1	TRBJ2-2	-	TRBD2	CASSELAGASIGELFF	TGCGCCAGCAGCGAACTAGCGGGGGCCTCAATCGGGGAGCTGTTTTTT
TRBV21-1	TRBJ2-7	-	-	CASSLPGTPFYEQYF	TGTGCCAGCAGCCTTCCCGGGACTCCGTTTTACGAGCAGTACTTC
TRBV29-1	TRBJ2-5	few	TRBD2	CSVTIAGARQETQYF	TGCAGCGTCACGATAGCGGGGGCCCGGCAAGAGACCCAGTACTTC
TRBV12-5	TRBJ1-2	-	TRBD1	CASGRGTEVSFGYTF	TGTGCTAGTGGCCGAGGGACAGAGGTCTCTTTCGGCTACACCTTC
TRBV19	TRBJ2-6	few	TRBD1	CASTYSGTGLTISGANVLTF	TGTGCCAGTACCTACTCCGGGACAGGTCTTACAATATCTGGGGCCAACGTCCTGACTTTC
TRBV28	TRBJ1-1	few	-	CASSSVVLRTEAFF	TGTGCCAGCAGTTCCGTAGTTTTGAGGACTGAAGCTTTCTTT
TRBV6-5	TRBJ1-2	-	-	CASRSPGEFYGYTF	TGTGCCAGCAGGTCCCCAGGGGAATTCTATGGCTACACCTTC
TRBV9	TRBJ2-1	-	-	CASSAAFYEQFF	TGTGCCAGCAGCGCCGCGTTCTATGAGCAGTTCTTC
TRBV7-9	TRBJ1-5	once	-	CASSLDAIIQPQHF	TGTGCCAGCAGCTTAGACGCTATTATCCAGCCCCAGCATTTT
TRBV2	TRBJ1-2	-	-	CASAQGQWGYGYTF	TGTGCCAGCGCCCAAGGACAGTGGGGCTATGGCTACACCTTC
TRBV30	TRBJ2-7	-	TRBD2	CAMDLAGGDEQYF	TGTGCCATGGACTTGGCGGGGGGGGACGAGCAGTACTTC
TRBV5-1	TRBJ2-2	-	TRBD2	CASRSPSGSTGELFF	TGCGCCAGCAGGAGTCCTAGCGGGAGCACCGGGGAGCTGTTTTTT
TRBV2	TRBJ2-1	-	TRBD1	CASRSGTGGWNEQFF	TGTGCCAGCAGATCCGGGACAGGGGGCTGGAATGAGCAGTTCTTC
TRBV21-1	TRBJ1-3	-	-	CASSSQFEGAGNTIYF	TGTGCCAGCAGCAGCCAGTTTGAGGGGGCTGGAAACACCATATATTTT
TRBV5-1	TRBJ2-7	-	-	CASSLAGSYEQYF	TGCGCCAGCAGCTTAGCAGGGTCCTACGAGCAGTACTTC